These 3 T cell receptor beta chains came from one sample sequenced in a study of cytomegalovirus exposure and HLA in healthy donors. Researchers ran the PCR with 60 Vbeta and 13 Jbeta primers. Method: immunoSEQ multiplex PCR; TCRdb's copy keeps in-frame clones and lacks some. Here the sample spans 150,000 or so clones, 60% to 85% being singletons. The sequenced material came from PBMCs. The origin of the receptors is a man between 40 and 49 years old in good health and CMV-seropositive.

The chain carries TRBV5-1 and TRBJ2-3, with TRBD2 identical over 10 bases. This CDR3 region has 16 residues. The junction had 5 bases not matched to a gene; V was cut back by 4 bases and J by 0 bases. Germline CDR1 and CDR2: SGHRS and YFSETQ. The CDR3 nucleotides read TGCGCCAGCAGCCCGGGAGCGGGAGGGAGCACAGATACGCAGTATTTT. It codes for CASSPGAGGSTDTQYF.

This chain joins TRBV27 and TRBJ2-2; D possibly corresponds to TRBD1 (6 bases). This CDR3 is 14 amino acids long. Germline V gene data show CDR1 as MNHEY and CDR2 as SMNVEV (reference sequence). The V end was cut by 8 bases, the J end by 5 bases, with 15 bases between. The CDR3 spells CASRRGGRTGELFF. DNA of the CDR3: TGTGCCAGCCGCCGAGGGGGTCGTACCGGGGAGCTGTTTTTT.

V is TRBV4-1 and J is TRBJ2-7, with TRBD2 matching over 7 bases. J lost 2 bases, V lost 0 bases, and 1 base had no gene match. Germline CDR1 reads MGHRA; CDR2 reads YSYEKL. CDR3 size: 14 residues. The CDR3 coding sequence is TGCGCCAGCAGCCAAGATGCGGGGGCCTACGAGCAGTACTTC. This codes for CASSQDAGAYEQYF.